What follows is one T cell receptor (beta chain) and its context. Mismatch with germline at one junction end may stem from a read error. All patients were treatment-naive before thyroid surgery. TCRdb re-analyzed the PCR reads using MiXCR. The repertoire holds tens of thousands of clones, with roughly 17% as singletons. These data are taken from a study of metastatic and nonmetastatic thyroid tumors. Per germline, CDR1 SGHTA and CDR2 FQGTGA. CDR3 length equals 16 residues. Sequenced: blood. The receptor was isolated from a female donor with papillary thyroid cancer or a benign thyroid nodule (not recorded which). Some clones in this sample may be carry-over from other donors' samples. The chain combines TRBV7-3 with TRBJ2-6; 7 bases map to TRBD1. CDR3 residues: CASILGGVVGANVLTF. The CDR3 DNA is TGTGCCAGCATCTTAGGGGGCGTCGTTGGGGCCAACGTCCTTACTTTC.